This is a list of T cell receptor beta chains from one sample in a study of cytomegalovirus exposure and HLA in healthy donors. Using immunoSEQ multiplex PCR, the repertoire was profiled, and TCRdb retains in-frame clones only, with some absent. The sample yields approximately 300,000 clones, approximately 84% seen once. Sequenced material: PBMCs. These receptors were taken from a woman aged 40-49 years in good health and CMV-seropositive. Both conserved end residues are part of each CDR3. D genes are given only for firm matches. Size tells how often a clone was seen (once, few, many) or the class of an expanded clone, and some rows leave it out.

V gene	J gene	clone size	D gene	CDR3 DNA	CDR3 protein
TRBV7-9	TRBJ2-5	NA	TRBD1	TGTGCCAGCAGCTTAGGGGACAGGGTGGAGACCCAGTACTTC	CASSLGDRVETQYF
TRBV6-5	TRBJ2-7	NA	NA	TGTGCCAGCACCGCTGGAGTACCCTACGAGCAGTACTTC	CASTAGVPYEQYF
TRBV28	TRBJ2-3	NA	NA	TGTGCCAGCAGCAGCCACCGTGGACAGACAGATACGCAGTATTTT	CASSSHRGQTDTQYF
TRBV6-6	TRBJ2-2	NA	TRBD1	TGTGCCAGCAGCGGGACAGAAACCGGGGAGCTGTTTTTT	CASSGTETGELFF
TRBV7-9	TRBJ1-4	NA	NA	TGTGCCAGCAGCTTCTTAAGTTCAGGACAGAGTAATGAAAAACTGTTTTTT	CASSFLSSGQSNEKLFF
TRBV7-9	TRBJ1-1	NA	NA	TGTGCCAGCAGCCCCGGACAGACCCTAATGAACACTGAAGCTTTCTTT	CASSPGQTLMNTEAFF
TRBV9	TRBJ2-3	few	TRBD1	TGTGCCAGCAGCCCACGACAGGGGGCTACAGATACGCAGTATTTT	CASSPRQGATDTQYF
TRBV18	TRBJ1-1	NA	TRBD1	TGTGCCAGCTCACCTATAGGGACAGGCGCCATGAACACTGAAGCTTTCTTT	CASSPIGTGAMNTEAFF
TRBV4-2	TRBJ1-1	once	TRBD1	TGTGCCAGCAGCCAAGGGACAGGGGGAAACACTGAAGCTTTCTTT	CASSQGTGGNTEAFF
TRBV6-5	TRBJ1-2	NA	TRBD1	TGTGCCAGCAGAGGGGGGACAGGGAACAACTATGGCTACACCTTC	CASRGGTGNNYGYTF
TRBV14	TRBJ1-1	NA	NA	TGTGCCAGCAGCCAAGCCGGTTTATACTTGAACACTGAAGCTTTCTTT	CASSQAGLYLNTEAFF
TRBV27	TRBJ2-1	NA	NA	TGTGCCAGCAGTTCCCGGACTCAAGTATCCTACAATGAGCAGTTCTTC	CASSSRTQVSYNEQFF
TRBV5-1	TRBJ2-1	NA	TRBD2	TGCGCCAGCAGCGGAGGGACTAGCCGAAACAATGAGCAGTTCTTC	CASSGGTSRNNEQFF
TRBV10-2	TRBJ2-6	once	NA	TGCGCCAGTACGTCCGCTGGGGCCAACGGCCTGACTTTC	CASTSAGANGLTF
TRBV5-5	TRBJ2-1	NA	TRBD2	TGTGCCAGCAGCTTGACTAGCGGGACTAGTTTGTATGAGCAGTTCTTC	CASSLTSGTSLYEQFF
TRBV9	TRBJ2-1	once	NA	TGTGCCAGCAGCGTAGAGCCCCTAGCGGAAGGGGGCTCCTACAATGAGCAGTTCTTC	CASSVEPLAEGGSYNEQFF
TRBV19	TRBJ1-1	NA	NA	TGTGCCAGTAGTATTTGGAGAAACCCCACTGAAGCTTTCTTT	CASSIWRNPTEAFF
TRBV4-1	TRBJ1-4	many	TRBD1	TGCGCCAGCACTCCTCGGGAGGGCGGACAGGTTAATGAAAAACTGTTTTTT	CASTPREGGQVNEKLFF
TRBV7-9	TRBJ2-6	NA	NA	TGTGCCAGCAGCTTGAGTTCGTTGGGGGCCAACGTCCTGACTTTC	CASSLSSLGANVLTF
TRBV7-3	TRBJ2-1	NA	NA	TGTGCCAGCAGCTTAGTCCGCAGGGGAGCCCACAATGAGCAGTTCTTC	CASSLVRRGAHNEQFF